This TCR beta chain was identified in a study of human T cells and chemical hapten exposure (dated by TCRdb to the early 2020s). Looking at the study overall: For sensitization, 2% DPC in acetone was applied to a roughly 2 cm by roughly 2 cm area of upper inner arm skin. Weekly therapeutic DPC doses were additionally applied to the scalp of patients throughout the roughly 23-week study period. Patch testing on the upper back used Finn chambers containing 0.01% DPC, with scoring done after 6 days according to International Contact Dermatitis Research Group standards. Alopecia areata with under or over 50% scalp involvement, alopecia totalis and alopecia universalis were represented in the patient cohort, which was mostly female. Libraries were combined into a pool for sequencing, and differences in TCR yield between samples came mainly from small differences in library volumes within the pool. In alopecia patients, the study followed how the peripheral blood TCR repertoire changed in vivo over primary and secondary sensitization to diphenylcyclopropenone (DPC), a hapten. Patient blood was sampled pre-sensitization (week 0) and at 2, 6 and about 24 weeks after DPC sensitization. Blood for TCR sequencing was provided by twenty-nine alopecia patients at one to four time points (pre-sensitization, 2, 6 and 24 weeks).

The protocol used for the library was RACE. This sample was sequenced with a NextSeq 500. During library preparation, unique molecular identifiers were attached to individual cDNA molecules so that TCRs could be counted quantitatively and reproducibly. For every blood RNA sample, sequencing covered both the TCR alpha and TCR beta chains. The paper's processing steps were these. Samples had a median of roughly 87,000 TCRs, with a range from about 20,000 to 690,600. V, J and CDR3 annotation of the TCR reads was carried out using the Decombinator software suite. For PS versus PT1 abundance plots, all samples were subsampled to the same number of TCRs (28,000). TCRs were defined as expanded if absent before sensitization and observed at least eight times at the 2-week time point. TCRdb reprocessing: public reads trimmed at Q25 with fastp, clones called with MiXCR, in-frame beta chains kept. Here each entry gathers all rows of one CDR3 protein and keeps the most common genes and DNA. The authors' filters were not applied to this entry. The sample profile shows under 200,000 distinct CDR3 sequences; roughly 14% of them were found once. Jointly, the top ten make up about 1.7% of the sample.

What the study reported, not specific to this receptor: All patients had alopecia, a presumed autoimmune disease, so their immune response might differ from that of healthy individuals. The number of PT1 expanded TCRs positively correlated with patch test score, significant at thresholds 8, 16 and 32 but not 4. DPC sensitization did not change how many TCRs were above 1 in 1000 frequency, and no evidence was found of alterations in global repertoire structure. Compared with pre-sensitization or healthy control sets, expanded TCRs formed significantly more large CDR3 similarity clusters, which is consistent with antigen-driven responses. After repeated subsampling, the strength of the expansion versus patch-test correlation and the threshold at which it became significant changed.

Read against the paper, the sample's time point label means: patch test 1, 2 weeks after DPC sensitization. The treatment or condition label for this specimen denotes: therapeutic diphenylcyclopropenone sensitization with weekly scalp DPC. At each patch-test visit, blood was drawn before the patch test was applied. Patients were considered eligible if aged 18 to 70, diagnosed with alopecia and deemed suitable for DPC therapy, and patients were excluded if pregnant. Unfractionated whole blood was collected in Tempus Blood RNA tubes, and total RNA was extracted from that blood. CDR1 and CDR2 are drawn from the germline V gene (reference sequence): SGHNT, YYREEE. The trim is 6 bases for V and 5 bases for J, with a gap of 15 bases between the germline ends. The CDR3 starts with the cysteine, ends with the phenylalanine, and has 13 residues. Here the CDR3 DNA is all that survives: 39 bases in frame from base 1.

A few counts support this clonotype. The clone's antigen remains unknown. Base quality data are lacking; no much larger clone is found one base away. The starting material was whole blood, obtained in connection with sensitization to the hapten diphenylcyclopropenone (DPC). This TCR came from a woman in her twenties or thirties with alopecia areata. Some clones in this sample may be carry-over from other donors' samples. The rearrangement joined TRBV5-4 to TRBJ2-7; the D element might be TRBD1 or TRBD2, as each aligns at 5 bases. The encoded CDR3 is CASNTGLGDEQYF. In nucleotide form, the sequence is TGTGCCAGCAACACGGGGTTAGGGGACGAGCAGTACTTC.